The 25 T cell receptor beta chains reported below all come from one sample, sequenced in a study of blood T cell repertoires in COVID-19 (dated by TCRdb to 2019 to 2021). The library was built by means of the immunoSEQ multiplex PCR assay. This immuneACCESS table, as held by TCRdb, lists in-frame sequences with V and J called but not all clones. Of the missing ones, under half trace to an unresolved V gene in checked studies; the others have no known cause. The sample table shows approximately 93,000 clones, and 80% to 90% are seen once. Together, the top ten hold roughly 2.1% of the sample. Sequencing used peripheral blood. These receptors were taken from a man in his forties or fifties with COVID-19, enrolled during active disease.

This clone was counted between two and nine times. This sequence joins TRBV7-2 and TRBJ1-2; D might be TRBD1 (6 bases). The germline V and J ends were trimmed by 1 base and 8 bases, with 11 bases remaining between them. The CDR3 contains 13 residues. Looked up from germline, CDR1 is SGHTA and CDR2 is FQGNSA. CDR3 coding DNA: TGTGCCAGCAGCTTAGAGAGGGGGTGGGGCTACACCTTC. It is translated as CASSLERGWGYTF.

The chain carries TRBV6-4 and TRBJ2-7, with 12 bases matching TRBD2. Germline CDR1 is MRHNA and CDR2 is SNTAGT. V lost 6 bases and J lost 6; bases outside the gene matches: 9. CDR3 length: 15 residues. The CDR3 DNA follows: TGTGCCAGCAGGCAATCTAGCGGGGGGGCGATCGAGCAGTACTTC. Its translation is CASRQSSGGAIEQYF.

The chain's CDR3 is CATTKGQGGYNEQFF. In nucleotides, the CDR3 is TGTGCCACCACAAAGGGACAGGGGGGCTACAATGAGCAGTTCTTC. The rearrangement joins TRBV28 to TRBJ2-1; TRBD1 matches 11 bases. This CDR3 has 15 residues. CDR1 is MDHEN and CDR2 is SYDVKM in the germline V gene. Unmatched junction bases numbered 8, after V lost 10 bases and J lost 3 bases.

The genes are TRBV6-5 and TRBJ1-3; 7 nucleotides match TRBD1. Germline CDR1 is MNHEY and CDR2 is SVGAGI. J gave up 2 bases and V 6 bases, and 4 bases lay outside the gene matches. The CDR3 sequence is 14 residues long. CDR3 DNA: TGTGCCAGCAGAGGAACAGGGGCTGGAAACACCATATATTTT. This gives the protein CASRGTGAGNTIYF.

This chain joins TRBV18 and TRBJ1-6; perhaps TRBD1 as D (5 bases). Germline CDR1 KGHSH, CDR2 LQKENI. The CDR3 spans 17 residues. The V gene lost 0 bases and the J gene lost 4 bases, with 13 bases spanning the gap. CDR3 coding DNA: TGTGCCAGCTCACCACCGGGGGGAACCCGGTATAATTCACCCCTCCACTTT. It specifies CASSPPGGTRYNSPLHF.

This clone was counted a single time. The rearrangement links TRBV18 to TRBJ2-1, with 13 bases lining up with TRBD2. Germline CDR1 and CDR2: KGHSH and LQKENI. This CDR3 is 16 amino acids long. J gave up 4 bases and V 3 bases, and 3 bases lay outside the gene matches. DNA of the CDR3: TGTGCCAGCTCACCGGGGACTAGCGGGGTTTACAATGAGCAGTTCTTC. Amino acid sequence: CASSPGTSGVYNEQFF.

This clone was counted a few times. CDR3 DNA sequence: TGTGCCTGGAGCCCGGGACTCTCCTACGAGCAGTACTTC. Its protein is CAWSPGLSYEQYF. This chain uses TRBV30 with TRBJ2-7, with D possibly being TRBD2 (6 bases). Germline CDR1 and CDR2: GTSNPN and SVGIG (reference sequence). V lost 3 bases, J lost 0 bases, and 9 bases lay in between. The CDR3 extends over 13 amino acids.

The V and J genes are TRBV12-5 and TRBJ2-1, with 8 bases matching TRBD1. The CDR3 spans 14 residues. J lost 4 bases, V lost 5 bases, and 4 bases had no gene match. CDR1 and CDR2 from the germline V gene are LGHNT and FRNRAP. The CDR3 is CASGQGAGYNEQFF. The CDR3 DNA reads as TGTGCTAGTGGTCAGGGGGCTGGGTACAATGAGCAGTTCTTC. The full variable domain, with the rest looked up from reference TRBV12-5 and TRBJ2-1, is DARVTQTPRHKVTEMGQEVTMRCQPILGHNTVFWYRQTMMQGLELLAYFRNRAPLDDSGMPKDRFSAEMPDATLATLKIQPSEPRDSAVYFCASGQGAGYNEQFFGPGTRLTVL.

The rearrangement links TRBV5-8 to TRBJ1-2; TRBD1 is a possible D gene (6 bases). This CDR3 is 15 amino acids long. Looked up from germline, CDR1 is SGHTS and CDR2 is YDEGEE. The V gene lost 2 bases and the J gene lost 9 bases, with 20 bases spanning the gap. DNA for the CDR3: TGTGCCAGCAGCTTTCATTTTTTACAGGGCACTAGCTACACCTTC. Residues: CASSFHFLQGTSYTF.

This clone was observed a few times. The CDR3 DNA is TGTGCCTGGAGTCCGGGCTACGAGCAGTACTTC. Amino acid sequence: CAWSPGYEQYF. This chain connects TRBV30 to TRBJ2-7; D unresolved. CDR1 and CDR2 from the germline V gene are GTSNPN and SVGIG (reference sequence). CDR3 length equals 11 residues. V dropped 2 bases and J dropped 3 bases, with 5 bases sitting between them.

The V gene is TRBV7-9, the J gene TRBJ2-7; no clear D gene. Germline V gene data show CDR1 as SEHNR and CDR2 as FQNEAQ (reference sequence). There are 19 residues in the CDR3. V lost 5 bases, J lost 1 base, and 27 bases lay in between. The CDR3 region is CASSRFRLPRSGLSYEQYF. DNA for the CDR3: TGTGCCAGCAGCCGCTTTCGCCTACCGCGGTCCGGGTTATCCTACGAGCAGTACTTC.

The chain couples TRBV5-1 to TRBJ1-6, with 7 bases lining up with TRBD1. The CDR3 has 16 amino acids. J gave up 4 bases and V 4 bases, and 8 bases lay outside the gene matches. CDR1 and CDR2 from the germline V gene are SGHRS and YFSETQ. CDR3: CASSRTGVMYNSPLHF. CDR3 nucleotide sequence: TGCGCCAGCAGCCGTACAGGGGTAATGTATAATTCACCCCTCCACTTT.

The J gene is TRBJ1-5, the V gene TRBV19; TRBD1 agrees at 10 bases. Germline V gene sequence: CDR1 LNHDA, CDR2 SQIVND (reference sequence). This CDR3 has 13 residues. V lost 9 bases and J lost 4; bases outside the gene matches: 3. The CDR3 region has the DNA TGTGCCAGCCTGGACAGGGGGAATCAGCCCCAGCATTTT. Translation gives CASLDRGNQPQHF. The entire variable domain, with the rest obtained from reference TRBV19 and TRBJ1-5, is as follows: DGGITQSPKYLFRKEGQNVTLSCEQNLNHDAMYWYRQDPGQGLRLIYYSQIVNDFQKGDIAEGYSVSREKKESFPLTVTSAQKNPTAFYLCASLDRGNQPQHFGDGTRLSIL.

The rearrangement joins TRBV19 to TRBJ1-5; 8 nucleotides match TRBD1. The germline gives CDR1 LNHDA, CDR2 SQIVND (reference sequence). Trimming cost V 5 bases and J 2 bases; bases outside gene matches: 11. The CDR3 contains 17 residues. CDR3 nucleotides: TGTGCCAGTAGTCCCCTAAGACAGGGGAATGGCAATCAGCCCCAGCATTTT. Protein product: CASSPLRQGNGNQPQHF.

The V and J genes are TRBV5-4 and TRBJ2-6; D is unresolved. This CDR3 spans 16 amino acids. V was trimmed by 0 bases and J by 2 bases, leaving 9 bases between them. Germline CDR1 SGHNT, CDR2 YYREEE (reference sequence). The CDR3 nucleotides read TGTGCCAGCAGCTTGGCCCCACGGGCTGGGGCCAACGTCCTGACTTTC. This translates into CASSLAPRAGANVLTF. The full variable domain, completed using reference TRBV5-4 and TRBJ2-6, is ETGVTQSPTHLIKTRGQQVTLRCSSQSGHNTVSWYQQALGQGPQFIFQYYREEENGRGNFPPRFSGLQFPNYSSELNVNALELDDSALYLCASSLAPRAGANVLTFGAGSRLTVL.

The DNA of the CDR3 is TGTGCCAGCAGTTACTCGGCTAGCGGACTCAATGAGCAGTTCTTC. It translates to CASSYSASGLNEQFF. This sequence joins TRBV6-5 and TRBJ2-1, with 7 bases aligning to TRBD2. The CDR3 is 15 amino acids. The germline V gene has CDR1 MNHEY and CDR2 SVGAGI. V lost 0 bases and J lost 6; bases outside the gene matches: 5.

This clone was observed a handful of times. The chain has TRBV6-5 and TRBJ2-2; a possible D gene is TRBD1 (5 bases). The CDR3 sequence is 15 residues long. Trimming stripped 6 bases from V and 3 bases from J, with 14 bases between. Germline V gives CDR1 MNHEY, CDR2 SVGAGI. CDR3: CASSAVQGDTGELFF. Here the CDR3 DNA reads TGTGCCAGCAGCGCGGTCCAGGGTGACACCGGGGAGCTGTTTTTT.

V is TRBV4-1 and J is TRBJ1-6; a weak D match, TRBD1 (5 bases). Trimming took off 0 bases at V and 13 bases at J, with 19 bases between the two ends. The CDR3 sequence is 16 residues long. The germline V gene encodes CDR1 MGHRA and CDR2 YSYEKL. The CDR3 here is CASSQDLLGTGSPLHF. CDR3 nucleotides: TGCGCCAGCAGCCAAGATCTTCTCGGGACTGGTTCCCCCCTCCACTTT.

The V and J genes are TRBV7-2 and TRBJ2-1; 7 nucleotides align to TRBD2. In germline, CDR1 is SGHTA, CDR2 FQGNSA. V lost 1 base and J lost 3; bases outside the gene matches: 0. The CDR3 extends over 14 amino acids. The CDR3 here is CASSLGTSYNEQFF. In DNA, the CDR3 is TGTGCCAGCAGCTTAGGGACTAGCTACAATGAGCAGTTCTTC.

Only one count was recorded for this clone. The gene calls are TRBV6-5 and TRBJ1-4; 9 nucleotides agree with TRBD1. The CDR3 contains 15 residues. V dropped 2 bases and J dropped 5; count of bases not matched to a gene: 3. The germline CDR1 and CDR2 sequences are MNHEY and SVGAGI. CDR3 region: CASSYLQGANEKLFF. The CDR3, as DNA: TGTGCCAGCAGTTACCTACAGGGGGCGAATGAAAAACTGTTTTTT.

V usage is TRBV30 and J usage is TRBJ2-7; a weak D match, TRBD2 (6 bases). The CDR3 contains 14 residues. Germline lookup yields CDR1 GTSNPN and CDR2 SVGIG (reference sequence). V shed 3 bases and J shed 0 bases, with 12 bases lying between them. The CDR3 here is CAWSLLAFSYEQYF. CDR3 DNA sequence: TGTGCCTGGAGCCTTCTAGCGTTCTCCTACGAGCAGTACTTC.

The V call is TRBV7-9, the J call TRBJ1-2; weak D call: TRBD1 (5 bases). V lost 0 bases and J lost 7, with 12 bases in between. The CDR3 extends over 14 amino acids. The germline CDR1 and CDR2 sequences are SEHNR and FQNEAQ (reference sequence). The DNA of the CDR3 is TGTGCCAGCAGCTTAGCGGGCAGGGATGGTGGCTACACCTTC. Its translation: CASSLAGRDGGYTF.

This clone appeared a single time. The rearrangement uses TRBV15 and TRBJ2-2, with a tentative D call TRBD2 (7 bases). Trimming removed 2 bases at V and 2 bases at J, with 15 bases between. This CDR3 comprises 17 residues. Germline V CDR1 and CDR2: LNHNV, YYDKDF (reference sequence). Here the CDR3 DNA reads TGTGCCACCAGCAGAAATTTCGGGGGGACAAACACCGGGGAGCTGTTTTTT. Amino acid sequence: CATSRNFGGTNTGELFF.

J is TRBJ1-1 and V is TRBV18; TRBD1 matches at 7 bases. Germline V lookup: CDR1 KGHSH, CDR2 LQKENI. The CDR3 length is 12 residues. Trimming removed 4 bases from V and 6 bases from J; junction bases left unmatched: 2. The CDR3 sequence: CASSLQGAEAFF. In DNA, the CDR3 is TGTGCCAGCTCACTCCAGGGGGCTGAAGCTTTCTTT.

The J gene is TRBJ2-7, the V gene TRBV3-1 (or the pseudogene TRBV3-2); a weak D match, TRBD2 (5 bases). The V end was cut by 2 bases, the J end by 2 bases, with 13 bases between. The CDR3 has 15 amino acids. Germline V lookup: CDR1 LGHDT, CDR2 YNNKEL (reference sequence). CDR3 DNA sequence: TGTGCCAGCAGCCAATCAATGGGGAGCCCCTACGAGCAGTACTTC. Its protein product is CASSQSMGSPYEQYF.